This T cell receptor (beta chain) was found in a study of blood T cell repertoires in COVID-19. In germline, CDR1 is LGHDT, CDR2 YNNKEL (reference sequence). The CDR3 extends over 17 amino acids. The ends were cut back, 0 bases at V and 0 bases at J, with 14 bases in the middle. Method: immunoSEQ multiplex PCR; TCRdb's copy keeps in-frame clones and lacks some. The table shows about 250,000 clones, with approximately 82% occurring only once. Recruits, aged roughly 18 to 95 years, lived in 24 US areas. The specimen was PBMCs or T cells enriched from blood (not recorded which). This clonotype originated in a man aged 40-49 years who had been exposed to COVID-19. The V gene is TRBV3-1 (or the pseudogene TRBV3-2), the J gene TRBJ2-5; D may be TRBD2 (6 bases). CDR3 residues: CASSQDLGGSYQETQYF. CDR3 nucleotide sequence: TGTGCCAGCAGCCAAGATCTGGGGGGATCCTACCAAGAGACCCAGTACTTC.